Detailed here is one T cell receptor (beta chain). From blood CD8+ and CD4+ T cells, the TCR beta chain was sequenced. Random hexamers served to reverse transcribe roughly 0.45 to 1 ug RNA. TCRdb analysed the immunoSEQ multiplex PCR reads with MiXCR anew, one entry per CDR3 protein. The table lists about 300,000 distinct CDR3 sequences, roughly 85% of them singletons. The record originates from a study of CD8 T cells in Susac syndrome. The junction had 8 bases not matched to a gene; V was cut back by 2 bases and J by 7 bases. Germline values: CDR1 LNHDA, CDR2 SQIVND (reference sequence). This CDR3 is built from 15 residues.

The sequence derives from a human donor with multiple sclerosis. The source material was CD8+ T cells from PBMCs. The rearrangement uses TRBV19 and TRBJ2-5, with 9 bases fitting TRBD2. This CDR3 reads CASSISVAGDGTQYF. DNA of the CDR3: TGTGCCAGTAGTATATCCGTAGCGGGAGATGGGACCCAGTACTTC.